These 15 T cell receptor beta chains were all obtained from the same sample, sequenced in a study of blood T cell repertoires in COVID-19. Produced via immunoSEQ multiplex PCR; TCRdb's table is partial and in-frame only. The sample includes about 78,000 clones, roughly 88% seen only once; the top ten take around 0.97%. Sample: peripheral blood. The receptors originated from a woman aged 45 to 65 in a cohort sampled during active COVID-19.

The CDR3 bases are TGTGCCAGCAGCTTAGAGTACTATGAGCAGTTCTTC. Its translation is CASSLEYYEQFF. The chain has TRBV11-2 and TRBJ2-1; D gene ambiguous. The germline V gene encodes CDR1 SGHAT and CDR2 FQNNGV. The CDR3 is 12 amino acids. Trimming removed 0 bases from V and 8 bases from J, with 5 bases in between.

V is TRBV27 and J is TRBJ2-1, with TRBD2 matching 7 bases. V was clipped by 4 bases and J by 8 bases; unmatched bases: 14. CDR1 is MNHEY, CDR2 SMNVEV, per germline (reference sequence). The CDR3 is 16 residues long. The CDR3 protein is CASSSFGLGLEDEQFF. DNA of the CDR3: TGTGCCAGCAGTTCCTTCGGACTAGGCCTAGAGGATGAGCAGTTCTTC.

CDR3 bases: TGTGCCAGCAGCCAAGAGTGGGGCGCGAACACTGAAGCTTTCTTT. It translates to CASSQEWGANTEAFF. The chain is built from TRBV3-1 (or the pseudogene TRBV3-2) and TRBJ1-1; weak D call: TRBD1 (5 bases). The CDR3 covers 15 residues. Trimming removed 0 bases at V and 1 base at J, with 9 bases between. Germline loops: CDR1 LGHDT, CDR2 YNNKEL (reference sequence).

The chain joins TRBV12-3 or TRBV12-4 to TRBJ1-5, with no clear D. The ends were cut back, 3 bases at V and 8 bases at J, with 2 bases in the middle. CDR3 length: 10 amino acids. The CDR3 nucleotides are TGTGCCAGCAGTTTCGAGCCCCAGCATTTT. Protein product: CASSFEPQHF.

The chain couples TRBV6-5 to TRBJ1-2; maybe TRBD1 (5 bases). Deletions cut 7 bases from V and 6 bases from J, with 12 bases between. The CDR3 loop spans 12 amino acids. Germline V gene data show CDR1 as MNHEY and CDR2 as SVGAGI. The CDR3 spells CASKTGIDGYTF. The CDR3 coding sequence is TGTGCCAGCAAAACAGGAATAGATGGCTACACCTTC.

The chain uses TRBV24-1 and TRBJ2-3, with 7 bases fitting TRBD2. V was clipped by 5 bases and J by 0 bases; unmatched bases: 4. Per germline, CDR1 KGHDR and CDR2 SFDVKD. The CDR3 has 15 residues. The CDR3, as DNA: TGTGCCACCAGTGGTGGTAGCGGGAGCACAGATACGCAGTATTTT. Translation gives CATSGGSGSTDTQYF.

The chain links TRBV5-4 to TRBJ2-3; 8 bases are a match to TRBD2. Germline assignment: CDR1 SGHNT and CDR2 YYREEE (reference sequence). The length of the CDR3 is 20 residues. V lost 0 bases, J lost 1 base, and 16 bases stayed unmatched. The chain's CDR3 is CASSLEVTRLARDGTDTQYF. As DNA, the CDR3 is TGTGCCAGCAGCTTGGAGGTCACGCGACTAGCGAGAGACGGCACAGATACGCAGTATTTT.

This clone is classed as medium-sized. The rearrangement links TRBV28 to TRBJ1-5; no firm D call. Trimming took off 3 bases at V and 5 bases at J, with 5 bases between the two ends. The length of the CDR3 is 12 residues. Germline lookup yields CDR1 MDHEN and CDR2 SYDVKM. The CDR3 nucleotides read TGTGCCAGCAGTTTCAGCGATCAGCCCCAGCATTTT. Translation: CASSFSDQPQHF.

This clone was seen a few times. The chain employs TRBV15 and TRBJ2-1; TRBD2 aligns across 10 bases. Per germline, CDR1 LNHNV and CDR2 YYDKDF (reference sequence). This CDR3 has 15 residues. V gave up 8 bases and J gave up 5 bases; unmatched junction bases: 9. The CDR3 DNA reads TGTGCCACCTCAACCGGGACTAGCGTGCACAATGAGCAGTTCTTC. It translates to CATSTGTSVHNEQFF.

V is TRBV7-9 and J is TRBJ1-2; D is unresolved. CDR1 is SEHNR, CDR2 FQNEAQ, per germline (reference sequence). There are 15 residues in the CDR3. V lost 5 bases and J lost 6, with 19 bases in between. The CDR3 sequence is CASSPPHRGGNGYTF. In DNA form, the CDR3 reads TGTGCCAGCAGCCCACCTCACCGGGGAGGGAATGGCTACACCTTC.

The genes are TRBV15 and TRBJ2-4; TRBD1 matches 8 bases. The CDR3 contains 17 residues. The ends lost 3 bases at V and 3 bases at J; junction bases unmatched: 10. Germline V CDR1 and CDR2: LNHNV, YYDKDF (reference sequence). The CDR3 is CATSSPGQGLYKNIQYF. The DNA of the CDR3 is TGTGCCACCAGCAGTCCCGGACAGGGCCTTTACAAAAACATTCAGTACTTC.

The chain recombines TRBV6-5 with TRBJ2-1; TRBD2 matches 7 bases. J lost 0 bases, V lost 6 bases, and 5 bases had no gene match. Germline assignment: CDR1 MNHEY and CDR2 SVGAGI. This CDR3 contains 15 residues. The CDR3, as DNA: TGTGCCAGCAGGCTAGCGGTTAGCTCCTACAATGAGCAGTTCTTC. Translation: CASRLAVSSYNEQFF.

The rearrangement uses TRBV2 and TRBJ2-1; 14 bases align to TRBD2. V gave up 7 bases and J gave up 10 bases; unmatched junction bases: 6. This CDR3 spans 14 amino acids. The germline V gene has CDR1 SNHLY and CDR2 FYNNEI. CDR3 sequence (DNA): TGTGCCAGCACCCTGGGACTAGCGGGGGCAGAGCAGTTCTTC. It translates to CASTLGLAGAEQFF.

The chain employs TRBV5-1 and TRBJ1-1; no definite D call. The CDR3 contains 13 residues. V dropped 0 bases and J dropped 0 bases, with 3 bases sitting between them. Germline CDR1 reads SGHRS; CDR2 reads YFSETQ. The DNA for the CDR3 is TGCGCCAGCAGCTTGGTAGTGAACACTGAAGCTTTCTTT. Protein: CASSLVVNTEAFF.

The CDR3 nucleotides are TGTGCCAGCAGACGACAGGGCTCTCCCTACGAGCAGTACTTC. Amino acid sequence: CASRRQGSPYEQYF. The chain links TRBV27 to TRBJ2-7, with TRBD1 identical over 7 bases. Trimming took 6 bases from V and 2 from J; bases not matched to a gene: 7. From germline, CDR1 is MNHEY and CDR2 SMNVEV (reference sequence). The CDR3 has 14 residues.